The 19 T cell receptor beta chains given below trace back to one sample, sequenced in a study of blood T cell repertoires in COVID-19. Data came from immunoSEQ multiplex PCR; TCRdb stores just in-frame clones and leaves some out. The sample lists roughly 25,000 clones, roughly 88% occurring once. What was sequenced was peripheral blood. The source of these receptors is a human donor with active COVID-19. The donor label of this sample is uncertain.

The rearrangement uses TRBV5-6 and TRBJ1-2; D gene unclear. V lost 4 bases and J 8 bases, leaving 18 bases between the germline ends. The CDR3 loop spans 14 amino acids. Germline loops: CDR1 SGHDT, CDR2 YYEEEE. CDR3 sequence reads: CASSSGPTLLGYTF. CDR3 nucleotides: TGTGCCAGCAGCAGCGGACCTACTCTATTGGGCTACACCTTC.

The rearrangement uses TRBV19 and TRBJ1-1; TRBD1 matches at 8 bases. The germline V gene encodes CDR1 LNHDA and CDR2 SQIVND (reference sequence). The CDR3 has 14 amino acids. Trimming took 5 bases from V and 0 from J; bases not matched to a gene: 2. CDR3 nucleotide sequence: TGTGCCAGTAGTGCGGACAGGGTGAACACTGAAGCTTTCTTT. Residues: CASSADRVNTEAFF.

This clone appeared a few times. The CDR3 coding sequence is TGTGCCATAAGCGGGGGGGCGACAGATACGCAGTATTTT. This encodes CAISGGATDTQYF. The V call is TRBV27, the J call TRBJ2-3; 10 bases line up with TRBD2. V was pared by 10 bases and J by 3 bases, with 4 bases of the junction left unmatched. The CDR3 is 13 residues long. CDR1 and CDR2 from the germline V gene are MNHEY and SMNVEV (reference sequence).

The chain has TRBV5-1 and TRBJ2-3, with 13 bases aligning to TRBD2. This CDR3 has 16 amino acids. Germline-derived CDR1 and CDR2 are SGHRS and YFSETQ. The ends lost 6 bases at V and 1 base at J; junction bases unmatched: 5. The CDR3, as DNA: TGCGCCAGCACCGGGACTAGCGGGGAGCGCACAGATACGCAGTATTTT. As protein: CASTGTSGERTDTQYF.

The chain has TRBV2 and TRBJ1-4; 9 nucleotides match TRBD1. V trimming: 10 bases; J trimming: 8 bases; junction bases outside the gene matches: 20. The V gene's germline CDR1 is SNHLY and CDR2 FYNNEI. This CDR3 contains 17 residues. The CDR3 sequence: CATRKPGQGILGEKLFF. CDR3 nucleotide sequence: TGTGCCACCCGCAAACCGGGACAGGGAATTTTAGGCGAAAAACTGTTTTTT.

The chain recombines TRBV28 with TRBJ2-7, with a possible D match to TRBD2 (6 bases). The CDR3 is made up of 13 amino acids. V was trimmed by 6 bases and J by 2 bases, leaving 11 bases between them. Germline V gene sequence: CDR1 MDHEN, CDR2 SYDVKM. CDR3 in DNA: TGTGCCAGCAGCCCAGGAGGGACCTACGAGCAGTACTTC. Translating it yields CASSPGGTYEQYF. The variable domain in full, completed from reference TRBV28 and TRBJ2-7, reads DVKVTQSSRYLVKRTGEKVFLECVQDMDHENMFWYRQDPGLGLRLIYFSYDVKMKEKGDIPEGYSVSREKKERFSLILESASTNQTSMYLCASSPGGTYEQYFGPGTRLTVT.

The chain has TRBV7-8 and TRBJ2-1, with 8 bases identical to TRBD2. J was trimmed by 3 bases and V by 0 bases; bases with no gene match: 10. CDR1 is SGHVS, CDR2 FQNEAQ, per germline. The CDR3 sequence is 18 residues long. The CDR3 loop is CASSLARGVAGNYNEQFF. The CDR3, as DNA: TGTGCCAGCAGCTTAGCCAGAGGGGTAGCGGGGAACTACAATGAGCAGTTCTTC.

The rearrangement uses TRBV29-1 and TRBJ2-2; D ambiguous. This CDR3 has 14 residues. The germline V gene has CDR1 SQVTM and CDR2 ANQGSEA. V lost 4 bases and J lost 0, with 9 bases in between. As DNA, the CDR3 is TGCAGCGTTGGGCTGGCTGCGAACACCGGGGAGCTGTTTTTT. It codes for CSVGLAANTGELFF.

This sequence joins TRBV30 and TRBJ1-5, with D possibly being TRBD1 (6 bases). Germline-derived CDR1 and CDR2 are GTSNPN and SVGIG (reference sequence). The CDR3 length is 13 residues. V was pared by 7 bases and J by 0 bases, with 10 bases between. This CDR3 is CAYADSSNQPQHF. CDR3 nucleotide sequence: TGTGCCTATGCGGACAGTAGCAATCAGCCCCAGCATTTT.

In this sample, this clone turned up once. V and J are TRBV6-1 and TRBJ2-3; D not certain. V was trimmed by 1 base and J by 6 bases, leaving 8 bases between them. The CDR3 is 13 amino acids. From germline, CDR1 is MNHNS and CDR2 SASEGT. In DNA, the CDR3 is TGTGCCAGCAGTGAAGGTGGCCCGGATACGCAGTATTTT. It translates to CASSEGGPDTQYF.

In DNA, the CDR3 is TGTGCCAGCTCACCACGGAGCGGACAGGGGAAAGATCAGCCCCAGCATTTT. Translating gives CASSPRSGQGKDQPQHF. V usage is TRBV18 and J usage is TRBJ1-5; 9 bases map to TRBD1. J lost 5 bases, V lost 1 base, and 9 bases had no gene match. CDR1 and CDR2 from the germline V gene are KGHSH and LQKENI. This CDR3 region has 17 residues.

The rearrangement joins TRBV4-3 to TRBJ2-1; the D is unclear. The germline V gene has CDR1 LGHNA and CDR2 YSLEER. V was clipped by 1 base and J by 6 bases, with 7 bases between them. The CDR3 is made up of 13 amino acids. In DNA, the CDR3 is TGCGCCAGCAGCCAAGCCCTCGGCAATGAGCAGTTCTTC. Encoded protein: CASSQALGNEQFF.

The V call is TRBV5-1, the J call TRBJ1-2, with D perhaps TRBD1 (6 bases). Per the germline V gene, CDR1 is SGHRS and CDR2 is YFSETQ. The CDR3 is 14 amino acids. The V end lost 7 bases, the J end lost 4 bases, and 17 bases lay between the germline ends. The CDR3 bases are TGCGCCAGCGCACAGGGACAATGGGGCTATGGCTACACCTTC. Protein: CASAQGQWGYGYTF.

The chain carries TRBV7-2 and TRBJ2-7; possible D gene TRBD1, 6 bases. The CDR3 extends over 16 amino acids. Deletions cut 1 base from V and 3 bases from J, with 16 bases between. Germline V gene lookup returns CDR1 SGHTA and CDR2 FQGNSA. As DNA, the CDR3 is TGTGCCAGCAGCTTAGTCGGGGCAGGGGCGGACTACGAGCAGTACTTC. Translation: CASSLVGAGADYEQYF.

The table lists this clone with a few counts. The chain recombines TRBV5-4 with TRBJ2-7; perhaps TRBD1 as D (5 bases). The germline V gene has CDR1 SGHNT and CDR2 YYREEE (reference sequence). V was shortened by 0 bases and J by 4 bases, with 5 bases between the two germline ends. The CDR3 loop spans 12 amino acids. The CDR3 DNA is TGTGCCAGCAGCTTGGAGGGGTACGAGCAGTACTTC. Translating it yields CASSLEGYEQYF.

CDR3 DNA: TGTGCCAGCAGCTTAGGAAGGACAGGGGGTAACACAGATACGCAGTATTTT. It encodes CASSLGRTGGNTDTQYF. V usage is TRBV7-9 and J usage is TRBJ2-3; 10 bases match TRBD1. This CDR3 spans 17 amino acids. V lost 1 base to trimming and J lost 2 bases; unmatched junction nucleotides: 6. CDR1 is SEHNR, CDR2 FQNEAQ, per germline (reference sequence).

The rearrangement joins TRBV19 to TRBJ2-1, with 10 bases matching TRBD1. Germline CDR1 reads LNHDA; CDR2 reads SQIVND (reference sequence). CDR3 length: 17 residues. J lost 1 base, V lost 3 bases, and 6 bases had no gene match. The CDR3 coding sequence is TGTGCCAGTAGTATTACCGGGACAGGGGTGTCCTACAATGAGCAGTTCTTC. It yields the protein CASSITGTGVSYNEQFF.

The chain links TRBV5-8 to TRBJ2-2; D remains unclear. The germline V gene encodes CDR1 SGHTS and CDR2 YDEGEE. The CDR3 spans 14 residues. The V gene lost 7 bases and the J gene lost 2 bases, with 12 bases spanning the gap. This CDR3 is CASSNSFNTGELFF. Written as DNA, the CDR3 is TGTGCCAGCTCCAACAGCTTTAACACCGGGGAGCTGTTTTTT. The variable domain in full, completed from reference TRBV5-8 and TRBJ2-2, reads EAGVTQSPTHLIKTRGQQATLRCSPISGHTSVYWYQQALGLGLQFLLWYDEGEERNRGNFPPRFSGRQFPNYSSELNVNALELEDSALYLCASSNSFNTGELFFGEGSRLTVL.

The chain employs TRBV7-9 and TRBJ2-1; D may be TRBD2 (5 bases). Per the germline V gene, CDR1 is SEHNR and CDR2 is FQNEAQ (reference sequence). The V and J ends lost 5 bases and 10 bases respectively, with 12 bases between them. This CDR3 comprises 12 residues. The CDR3 bases are TGTGCCAGCAGCCCCGATCCGGGGGAGCAGTTCTTC. Translated: CASSPDPGEQFF.